This is a list of T cell receptor beta chains from one sample in a study of cytomegalovirus exposure and HLA in healthy donors. Sequencing was performed with immunoSEQ multiplex PCR; in TCRdb, only in-frame clones are kept and a portion is missing. The sample's table shows roughly 100,000 clones. The specimen sequenced was PBMCs. These receptors came from a man aged 35-49 years in good health and CMV-seronegative. Both conserved end residues are part of each CDR3. A D gene is named only where the DNA matches it firmly.

V gene: TRBV18; D gene: TRBD1; J gene: TRBJ1-2; CDR3 protein: CASSPPGQSNGYTF; CDR3 DNA: TGTGCCAGCTCACCACCGGGACAGAGTAATGGCTACACCTTC
V gene: TRBV28; D gene: TRBD1; J gene: TRBJ1-4; CDR3 protein: CASRLQGGGEKLFF; CDR3 DNA: TGTGCCAGCAGGTTACAGGGGGGTGGTGAAAAACTGTTTTTT
V gene: TRBV6-1; D gene: NA; J gene: TRBJ1-5; CDR3 protein: CASSGGFGNQPQHF; CDR3 DNA: TGTGCCAGCAGTGGAGGGTTTGGCAATCAGCCCCAGCATTTT
V gene: TRBV15; D gene: NA; J gene: TRBJ2-1; CDR3 protein: CATSRVRQGLGNEQFF; CDR3 DNA: TGTGCCACCAGCAGGGTTAGACAGGGACTTGGCAATGAGCAGTTCTTC
V gene: TRBV7-9; D gene: TRBD1; J gene: TRBJ1-2; CDR3 protein: CASSLGSGQGRGYTF; CDR3 DNA: TGTGCCAGCAGCTTAGGGTCGGGACAGGGAAGAGGCTACACCTTC
V gene: TRBV7-6; D gene: NA; J gene: TRBJ2-3; CDR3 protein: CASSLGGGAPTDTQYF; CDR3 DNA: TGTGCCAGCAGCTTAGGAGGTGGGGCCCCGACAGATACGCAGTATTTT
V gene: TRBV7-9; D gene: NA; J gene: TRBJ1-6; CDR3 protein: CASSSQGYSYNSPLHF; CDR3 DNA: TGTGCCAGCAGCTCTCAGGGGTACTCGTATAATTCACCCCTCCACTTT
V gene: TRBV6-6; D gene: NA; J gene: TRBJ2-1; CDR3 protein: CASSGASDQFF; CDR3 DNA: TGTGCCAGCAGTGGGGCTAGCGACCAGTTCTTC
V gene: TRBV5-5; D gene: NA; J gene: TRBJ2-7; CDR3 protein: CASSPEVYEQYF; CDR3 DNA: TGTGCCAGCAGCCCCGAGGTGTACGAGCAGTACTTC
V gene: TRBV5-4; D gene: TRBD1; J gene: TRBJ1-1; CDR3 protein: CASSLEQGFSMNTEAFF; CDR3 DNA: TGTGCCAGCAGCTTGGAACAGGGGTTCTCCATGAACACTGAAGCTTTCTTT
V gene: TRBV5-1; D gene: TRBD1; J gene: TRBJ1-1; CDR3 protein: CASSRTGRNTEAFF; CDR3 DNA: TGCGCCAGCAGCCGGACAGGTCGGAACACTGAAGCTTTCTTT
V gene: TRBV4-1; D gene: TRBD1; J gene: TRBJ2-5; CDR3 protein: CASSSGLGTVRETQYF; CDR3 DNA: TGCGCCAGCAGTTCGGGTTTGGGGACAGTCCGGGAGACCCAGTACTTC
V gene: TRBV9; D gene: TRBD2; J gene: TRBJ2-7; CDR3 protein: CASSVATSGNYEQYF; CDR3 DNA: TGTGCCAGCAGCGTAGCGACTAGCGGGAACTACGAGCAGTACTTC
V gene: TRBV6-1; D gene: TRBD1; J gene: TRBJ2-6; CDR3 protein: CASRLTGSGANVLTF; CDR3 DNA: TGTGCCAGCAGGTTGACAGGGTCTGGGGCCAACGTCCTGACTTTC
V gene: TRBV6-1; D gene: NA; J gene: TRBJ1-2; CDR3 protein: CASSGGGGTRTSYGYTF; CDR3 DNA: TGTGCCAGCAGTGGTGGGGGGGGGACACGGACGTCCTATGGCTACACCTTC
V gene: TRBV9; D gene: TRBD2; J gene: TRBJ2-3; CDR3 protein: CASSAFVAGTDTQYF; CDR3 DNA: TGTGCCAGCAGCGCGTTCGTAGCGGGGACAGATACGCAGTATTTT
V gene: TRBV6-6; D gene: TRBD2; J gene: TRBJ2-5; CDR3 protein: CASGREEETQYF; CDR3 DNA: TGTGCCAGTGGGAGGGAGGAAGAGACCCAGTACTTC
V gene: TRBV5-1; D gene: NA; J gene: TRBJ2-5; CDR3 protein: CASSFRDQETQYF; CDR3 DNA: TGCGCCAGCAGCTTCCGGGACCAAGAGACCCAGTACTTC
V gene: TRBV5-5; D gene: NA; J gene: TRBJ1-3; CDR3 protein: CASSLAWESSGNTIYF; CDR3 DNA: TGTGCCAGCAGCTTGGCGTGGGAGTCGTCTGGAAACACCATATATTTT
V gene: TRBV28; D gene: NA; J gene: TRBJ1-2; CDR3 protein: CASSSDGVRFYGYTF; CDR3 DNA: TGTGCCAGCAGTTCTGATGGAGTGAGGTTCTATGGCTACACCTTC
V gene: TRBV2; D gene: NA; J gene: TRBJ1-4; CDR3 protein: CASSETGDSNEKLFF; CDR3 DNA: TGTGCCAGCAGTGAAACCGGGGACTCTAATGAAAAACTGTTTTTT
V gene: TRBV28; D gene: TRBD1; J gene: TRBJ2-1; CDR3 protein: CASRKQGAGYNEQFF; CDR3 DNA: TGTGCCAGCAGAAAACAGGGGGCGGGATACAATGAGCAGTTCTTC
V gene: TRBV30; D gene: NA; J gene: TRBJ1-4; CDR3 protein: CAWSDPGREKLFF; CDR3 DNA: TGTGCCTGGAGTGACCCCGGGAGGGAAAAACTGTTTTTT
V gene: TRBV10-2; D gene: NA; J gene: TRBJ1-1; CDR3 protein: CASVGWEAGPGGVNTEAFF; CDR3 DNA: TGCGCCAGCGTTGGATGGGAGGCGGGACCCGGAGGGGTAAACACTGAAGCTTTCTTT
V gene: TRBV10-3; D gene: NA; J gene: TRBJ2-5; CDR3 protein: CAISEGSSGSVQYF; CDR3 DNA: TGTGCCATCAGTGAGGGCTCCTCCGGGAGCGTCCAGTACTTC
V gene: TRBV5-1; D gene: TRBD1; J gene: TRBJ1-1; CDR3 protein: CASSQSGTALNTEAFF; CDR3 DNA: TGCGCCAGCAGCCAATCCGGGACAGCCCTTAACACTGAAGCTTTCTTT
V gene: TRBV10-3; D gene: NA; J gene: TRBJ2-7; CDR3 protein: CAISELQEYEQYF; CDR3 DNA: TGTGCCATCAGTGAGTTACAGGAGTACGAGCAGTACTTC
V gene: TRBV7-9; D gene: TRBD1; J gene: TRBJ2-7; CDR3 protein: CASSSTDRGPYEQYF; CDR3 DNA: TGTGCCAGCAGCTCCACCGACAGGGGACCCTACGAGCAGTACTTC
V gene: TRBV7-2; D gene: NA; J gene: TRBJ1-2; CDR3 protein: CASSQDRNYGYTF; CDR3 DNA: TGTGCCAGCAGCCAAGACAGGAACTATGGCTACACCTTC
V gene: TRBV30; D gene: TRBD1; J gene: TRBJ1-6; CDR3 protein: CAWTVGTVNSPLHF; CDR3 DNA: TGTGCCTGGACAGTAGGGACAGTTAATTCACCCCTCCACTTT
V gene: TRBV28; D gene: NA; J gene: TRBJ1-5; CDR3 protein: CASSLTGQPQHF; CDR3 DNA: TGTGCCAGCAGTCTGACGGGTCAGCCCCAGCATTTT
V gene: TRBV7-9; D gene: NA; J gene: TRBJ1-6; CDR3 protein: CASSLGLSSYNSPLHF; CDR3 DNA: TGTGCCAGCAGCTTAGGCCTGAGCTCCTATAATTCACCCCTCCACTTT
V gene: TRBV7-6; D gene: TRBD1; J gene: TRBJ1-1; CDR3 protein: CASSLAPIQGVNTEAFF; CDR3 DNA: TGTGCCAGCAGCTTAGCACCCATACAGGGGGTGAACACTGAAGCTTTCTTT
V gene: TRBV25-1; D gene: NA; J gene: TRBJ2-7; CDR3 protein: CASTREAAGVQYF; CDR3 DNA: TGTGCCAGCACACGTGAGGCTGCAGGGGTGCAGTACTTC
V gene: TRBV10-1; D gene: TRBD1; J gene: TRBJ1-1; CDR3 protein: CASRAGGASTEAFF; CDR3 DNA: TGCGCCAGCAGGGCAGGGGGCGCGAGCACTGAAGCTTTCTTT
V gene: TRBV5-1; D gene: TRBD2; J gene: TRBJ2-3; CDR3 protein: CASSLTAGGRGADTQYF; CDR3 DNA: TGCGCCAGCAGCTTAACGGCGGGGGGGCGGGGCGCAGATACGCAGTATTTT
V gene: TRBV5-1; D gene: TRBD2; J gene: TRBJ2-3; CDR3 protein: CASSRAGGLPDTQYF; CDR3 DNA: TGCGCCAGCAGCAGAGCGGGGGGGCTCCCAGATACGCAGTATTTT